This T cell receptor beta chain was captured in a study of control samples from healthy donors and cancer patients. Trimming took 8 bases from V and 2 from J, leaving 4 bases between them. The CDR3 runs to 10 residues. Germline CDR1 MNHEY, CDR2 SVGAGI. In this sample, this clone turned up once. Only in-frame clones appear in the TCRdb table, and some are missing; sequencing was by immunoSEQ multiplex PCR. The table shows around 58,000 clones, with approximately 88% occurring only once. The sample consisted of blood. The V gene is TRBV6-5, the J gene TRBJ2-7; no clear D gene. The receptor comes from a man aged 50 or older in good health. CDR3 in DNA: TGTGCCAGCGGACCCTACGAGCAGTACTTC. It yields the protein CASGPYEQYF.